These 11 T cell receptor delta chains share one sample of origin, sequenced in a study of Vδ1+ human thymocytes. RNA was extracted from the cells and then reverse transcribed. Multiplex PCR used pooled V-gene forward primers and a constant-region reverse primer to amplify CDR3s. TCRdb reanalysed the multiplex PCR reads via CATT. The table shows fewer than 25,000 delta-chain clones, with 8.1% occurring only once. These receptors' targets are unknown. The study's findings and limits: Thymic TRG and TRD repertoires appeared highly polyclonal.

Material for sequencing was Vdelta1+ gamma-delta thymocytes from the thymus. Indicated subset: FACS-sorted CD3+ TCRalphabeta- TCRVdelta1+ TCRVdelta2- thymocytes. The receptors shown here come from a child less than two years old who had congenital heart surgery.

This clone appeared a few times. The genes are TRDV1 and TRDJ1; 12 bases agree with TRDD3. Germline CDR1 reads TSWWSYY; CDR2 reads QGS. The CDR3 is 15 residues long. Trimming took 4 bases from V and 3 from J; bases not matched to a gene: 3. The CDR3 DNA reads as TGTGCTCTTGGGGCTCCTGGGGGATACGCCGATAAACTCATCTTT. Amino acid sequence: CALGAPGGYADKLIF.

The rearrangement links TRDV1 to TRDJ1, with 7 bases that match TRDD3. The V and J ends lost 0 bases and 2 bases, in that order; junction bases with no gene match: 9. Germline CDR1 and CDR2: TSWWSYY and QGS. CDR3 length: 17 residues. The CDR3 sequence: CALGELGGTTITDKLIF. In nucleotides, the CDR3 is TGTGCTCTTGGGGAACTTGGGGGAACAACTATTACCGATAAACTCATCTTT.

This rearrangement joins TRDV1 to TRDJ1, with no clear D. This CDR3 has 13 residues. Deletions cut 0 bases from V and 11 bases from J, with 13 bases between. Germline V gene lookup returns CDR1 TSWWSYY and CDR2 QGS. CDR3 coding DNA: TGTGCTCTTGGGGAACTGAGCCTAAAGGGGCTCATCTTT. It yields the protein CALGELSLKGLIF.

This clone was found a few times. The junction departs from germline at one end; a sequencing error may be responsible. The V gene is TRDV1, the J gene TRDJ1; TRDD3 might be the D (7 bases). CDR3 length: 18 amino acids. From germline, CDR1 is TSWWSYY and CDR2 QGS. Here the CDR3 DNA reads TGTGCTCTTGGGGAACAGGTTCCTAAGATGGGGGACACCTATAAACTCATCTTT. Translated, it gives CALGEQVPKMGDTYKLIF.

The rearrangement uses TRDV1 and TRDJ1; D might be TRDD2 (6 bases). TCRdb offers no J gene call, so here the DNA was matched to germline to obtain one. Germline V lookup: CDR1 TSWWSYY, CDR2 QGS. Trimming cost V 0 bases and J 0 bases, with 29 bases left between them. This CDR3 comprises 22 residues. CDR3 in DNA: TGTGCTCTTGGGGAACTGTGGGAAAATAACTTTCCTATATCATCGTACACCGATAAACTCATCTTT. This gives the protein CALGELWENNFPISSYTDKLIF.

J is TRDJ2 and V is TRDV1; D tentatively fits TRDD2 or TRDD3 (8 bases each). Between the trimmed V and J ends, which lost 3 bases and 5 bases, there was a span of 37 bases. The CDR3 is made up of 23 amino acids. In germline, CDR1 is TSWWSYY, CDR2 QGS. In DNA, the CDR3 is TGTGCTCTTGGGGACCGACCGAATCTTCCTACCAGGGACTGGGGGGCTACCACAGCACAACTCTTCTTT. It yields the protein CALGDRPNLPTRDWGATTAQLFF.

This clone was seen a few times. The chain joins TRDV1 to TRDJ2; 7 bases agree with TRDD3. After removal of 0 bases from V and 0 bases from J, the junction contained 25 bases not matched to a gene. The CDR3 is 24 residues long. In germline, CDR1 is TSWWSYY, CDR2 QGS. This CDR3 is CALGELEKLRLLGTQSSLTAQLFF. CDR3 in DNA: TGTGCTCTTGGGGAACTTGAAAAACTACGGTTACTGGGGACCCAGAGTTCTTTGACAGCACAACTCTTCTTT.

This clone turned up a few times. This rearrangement joins TRDV2 to TRDJ1; 9 nucleotides match TRDD3. The CDR3 is 17 residues long. The V gene's germline CDR1 is GEAIGNYY and CDR2 EKD. J lost 10 bases, V lost 3 bases, and 20 bases had no gene match. The CDR3, as DNA: TGTGCCTGTGACCCCCCCTCACTGGGGGACCCCTCCCAAGGACTCATCTTT. This translates into CACDPPSLGDPSQGLIF.

V is TRDV1 and J is TRDJ1; 10 nucleotides line up with TRDD3. Germline values: CDR1 TSWWSYY, CDR2 QGS. This CDR3 region has 20 residues. The J segment lost 4 bases and the V segment lost 1 base, leaving 18 bases of the junction unmatched. CDR3 protein: CALGERPPTLGDKCGDKLIF. CDR3 in DNA: TGTGCTCTTGGGGAACGCCCCCCTACGCTGGGGGATAAGTGCGGCGATAAACTCATCTTT.

This clone was observed a handful of times. J is TRDJ1 and V is TRDV1, with D possibly matching TRDD3 (6 bases). There are 13 residues in the CDR3. The V gene lost 4 bases and the J gene lost 9 bases, with 15 bases spanning the gap. Per germline, CDR1 TSWWSYY and CDR2 QGS. The CDR3 loop reads CALGAPGEGELIF. DNA of the CDR3: TGTGCTCTTGGGGCTCCGGGGGAAGGAGAACTCATCTTT.

This chain links TRDV1 with TRDJ1; 12 positions agree with TRDD3. Looked up from germline, CDR1 is TSWWSYY and CDR2 is QGS. The V and J ends lost 1 base and 4 bases, in that order; junction bases with no gene match: 19. The CDR3 is 21 residues long. Here the CDR3 reads CALGEHPFLQLLGDTGDKLIF. DNA of the CDR3: TGTGCTCTTGGGGAACATCCCTTCCTACAGTTGCTGGGGGATACGGGCGATAAACTCATCTTT.